These 21 T cell receptor beta chains originate from one sample sequenced in a study of monozygotic twins with inflammatory bowel disease. TCRdb reprocessed the 5' RACE reads and stores each CDR3 protein as one record, lacking DNA. This sample's table has tens of thousands of distinct CDR3 sequences. The specimen was blood. These receptors originate from a human donor with ulcerative colitis or Crohn's disease, or a healthy co-twin of an affected twin (not recorded which).

The genes are TRBV29-1 and TRBJ2-6. The germline V gene has CDR1 SQVTM and CDR2 ANQGSEA. The CDR3 runs 11 residues. The CDR3 region is CSVFGANVLTF.

The genes are TRBV5-1 and TRBJ1-1. The CDR3 is 13 residues long. Germline V CDR1 and CDR2: SGHRS, YFSETQ. The CDR3 loop reads CASSLELGTEAFF.

J is TRBJ2-1 and V is TRBV19; checking the TCRdb D call of TRBD2 is not possible without DNA. The CDR3 extends over 15 amino acids. Germline lookup yields CDR1 LNHDA and CDR2 SQIVND (reference sequence). The CDR3: CASSGLAASYNEQFF.

This rearrangement joins TRBV18 to TRBJ1-5; TCRdb's D call, TRBD1, is unchecked because there is no DNA. In germline, CDR1 is KGHSH, CDR2 LQKENI. The CDR3 is 16 amino acids. The CDR3 here is CASSADRIGVNQPQHF.

The V call is TRBV7-2, the J call TRBJ1-5. The CDR3 is 15 residues long. Germline V lookup: CDR1 SGHTA, CDR2 FQGNSA. The CDR3 loop reads CASSLGRAITSVQHF.

The chain combines TRBV29-1 with TRBJ1-5; the TRBD1 assignment by TCRdb is unverifiable without DNA. Germline V gene sequence: CDR1 SQVTM, CDR2 ANQGSEA. The CDR3 covers 13 residues. CDR3 in amino acids: CSVRDSSYQPQHF.

V usage is TRBV5-1 and J usage is TRBJ2-7; with no DNA, the TCRdb D assignment of TRBD1 cannot be verified. Germline assignment: CDR1 SGHRS and CDR2 YFSETQ. The CDR3 is 15 amino acids. CDR3 residues: CASSLGQGPSDEQYF.

The chain links TRBV20-1 to TRBJ2-1; TCRdb's D gene call, TRBD2, goes unchecked for lack of DNA. This CDR3 is built from 15 residues. Germline values: CDR1 DFQATT, CDR2 SNEGSKA (reference sequence). The CDR3 loop reads CSARDYAGGNNEQFF.

The chain links TRBV5-1 to TRBJ2-1. Germline V gives CDR1 SGHRS, CDR2 YFSETQ. CDR3 length: 12 residues. The CDR3 sequence: CASSLEDNEQFF.

The chain couples TRBV10-2 to TRBJ2-5; TCRdb names TRBD1, which stays unverified in the absence of DNA. Germline V gives CDR1 WSHSY, CDR2 SAAADI. The CDR3 extends over 18 amino acids. This CDR3 reads CASSEPPRQGGFGETQYF.

CDR3 region: CASTRTSGYTDTQYF. The V call is TRBV27, the J call TRBJ2-3; TCRdb gives TRBD2 as the D gene, but with no DNA this cannot be confirmed. Per germline, CDR1 MNHEY and CDR2 SMNVEV (reference sequence). The CDR3 runs 15 residues.

V is TRBV11-2 and J is TRBJ2-1; TCRdb's D call of TRBD2 is untestable without DNA. Germline lookup yields CDR1 SGHAT and CDR2 FQNNGV. The CDR3 sequence is 20 residues long. CDR3 in amino acids: CASSSRGRSMGESSYNEQFF.

Here the CDR3 reads CATSREGQGPYEQYF. The V call is TRBV15, the J call TRBJ2-7; TCRdb outputs TRBD1, but without DNA this stays unchecked. In germline, CDR1 is LNHNV, CDR2 YYDKDF (reference sequence). This CDR3 has 15 amino acids. Full variable domain (rest looked up from reference TRBV15 and TRBJ2-7): DAMVIQNPRYQVTQFGKPVTLSCSQTLNHNVMYWYQQKSSQAPKLLFHYYDKDFNNEADTPDNFQSRRPNTSFCFLDIRSPGLGDTAMYLCATSREGQGPYEQYFGPGTRLTVT.

The gene calls are TRBV20-1 and TRBJ2-3; the D gene TCRdb calls, TRBD2, cannot be checked with no DNA. The germline gives CDR1 DFQATT, CDR2 SNEGSKA (reference sequence). This CDR3 region has 15 residues. The CDR3 reads CQTDRRESSTDTQYF.

The V gene is TRBV10-3, the J gene TRBJ2-7. Per germline, CDR1 ENHRY and CDR2 SYGVKD. The CDR3 consists of 14 residues. The CDR3 loop reads CAISGGTGVYEQYF.

This sequence joins TRBV5-1 and TRBJ2-3; TCRdb's D call, TRBD2, is unchecked because there is no DNA. Looked up from germline, CDR1 is SGHRS and CDR2 is YFSETQ. This CDR3 region has 16 residues. CDR3 loop: CASSLAGLLGTDTQYF.

This chain links TRBV7-6 with TRBJ1-4; TCRdb designates TRBD1, a call that cannot be tested without DNA. The length of the CDR3 is 14 residues. Germline loops: CDR1 SGHVS, CDR2 FNYEAQ. CDR3 sequence reads: CASSPRLRGEKLFF.

J is TRBJ1-2 and V is TRBV29-1. This CDR3 has 11 residues. The germline CDR1 and CDR2 sequences are SQVTM and ANQGSEA. The CDR3 here is CSGRALDGYTF.

This chain uses TRBV21-1 with TRBJ2-6. TRBV21-1 is termed a pseudogene. The CDR3 spans 15 residues. This CDR3 reads CATSNLRSGANVLTF.

The rearrangement joins TRBV6-5 to TRBJ2-7; TCRdb proposes TRBD1, but this gene call is untestable without DNA. CDR3 length equals 14 residues. CDR1 and CDR2 (germline): MNHEY, SVGAGI. The CDR3 reads CASSYRDRTYEQYF.

The V call is TRBV27, the J call TRBJ2-7; TCRdb lists TRBD2, though no DNA is available to test this call. CDR1 and CDR2 (germline): MNHEY, SMNVEV (reference sequence). The CDR3 extends over 16 amino acids. The chain's CDR3 is CASSSGLAGGLYEQYF.